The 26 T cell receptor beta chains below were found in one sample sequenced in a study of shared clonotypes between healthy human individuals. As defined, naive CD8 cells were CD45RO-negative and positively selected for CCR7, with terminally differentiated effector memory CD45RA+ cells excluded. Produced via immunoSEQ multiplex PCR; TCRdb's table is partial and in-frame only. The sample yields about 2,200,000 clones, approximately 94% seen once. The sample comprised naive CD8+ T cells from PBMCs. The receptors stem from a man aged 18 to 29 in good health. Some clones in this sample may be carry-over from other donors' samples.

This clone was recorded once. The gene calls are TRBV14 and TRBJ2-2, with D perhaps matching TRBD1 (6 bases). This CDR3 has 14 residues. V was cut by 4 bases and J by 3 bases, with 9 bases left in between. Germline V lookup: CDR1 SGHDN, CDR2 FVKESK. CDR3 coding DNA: TGTGCCAGCAGCCTTACAGGGTACACCGGGGAGCTGTTTTTT. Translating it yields CASSLTGYTGELFF.

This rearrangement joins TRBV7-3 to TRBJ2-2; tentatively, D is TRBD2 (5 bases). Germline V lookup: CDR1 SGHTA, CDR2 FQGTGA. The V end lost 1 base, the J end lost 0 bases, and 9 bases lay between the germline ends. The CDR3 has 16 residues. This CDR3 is CASSLSGLPNTGELFF. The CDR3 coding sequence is TGTGCCAGCAGCTTAAGCGGGCTACCGAACACCGGGGAGCTGTTTTTT.

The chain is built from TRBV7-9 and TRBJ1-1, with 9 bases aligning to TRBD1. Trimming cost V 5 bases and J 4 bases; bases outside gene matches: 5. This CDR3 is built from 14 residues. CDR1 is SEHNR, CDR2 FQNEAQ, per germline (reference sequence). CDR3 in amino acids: CASSTGQGFTEAFF. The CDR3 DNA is TGTGCCAGCAGCACCGGACAGGGGTTCACTGAAGCTTTCTTT.

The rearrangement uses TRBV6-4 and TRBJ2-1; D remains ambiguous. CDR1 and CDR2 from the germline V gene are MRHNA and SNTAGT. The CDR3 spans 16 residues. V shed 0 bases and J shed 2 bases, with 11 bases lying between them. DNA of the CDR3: TGTGCCAGCAGTGACTCGACCATCCCACCCTACAATGAGCAGTTCTTC. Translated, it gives CASSDSTIPPYNEQFF.

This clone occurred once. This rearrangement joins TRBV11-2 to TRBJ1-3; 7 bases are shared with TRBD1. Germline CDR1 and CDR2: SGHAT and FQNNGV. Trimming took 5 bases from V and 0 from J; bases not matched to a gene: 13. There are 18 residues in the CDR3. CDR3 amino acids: CASSPWRDSLSSGNTIYF. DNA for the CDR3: TGTGCCAGCAGCCCCTGGAGGGACAGTTTAAGCTCTGGAAACACCATATATTTT.

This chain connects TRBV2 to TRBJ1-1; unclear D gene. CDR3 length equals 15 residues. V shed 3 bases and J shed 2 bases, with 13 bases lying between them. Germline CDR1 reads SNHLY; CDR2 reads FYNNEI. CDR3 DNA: TGTGCCAGCAGTGAGTTGCCAATTACTAACACTGAAGCTTTCTTT. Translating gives CASSELPITNTEAFF.

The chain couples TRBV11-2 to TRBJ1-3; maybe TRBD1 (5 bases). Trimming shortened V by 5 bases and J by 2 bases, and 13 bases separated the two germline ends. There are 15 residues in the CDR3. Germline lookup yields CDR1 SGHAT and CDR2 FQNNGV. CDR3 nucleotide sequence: TGTGCCAGCAGCCCCAGCCGGGGGGCTGGAAACACCATATATTTT. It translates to CASSPSRGAGNTIYF.

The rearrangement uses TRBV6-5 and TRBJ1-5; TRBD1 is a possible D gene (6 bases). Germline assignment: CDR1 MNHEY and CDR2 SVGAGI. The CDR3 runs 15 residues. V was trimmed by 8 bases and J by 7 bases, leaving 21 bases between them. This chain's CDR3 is CASPQEAGARQPQHF. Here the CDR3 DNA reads TGTGCCAGCCCCCAGGAGGCAGGGGCAAGACAGCCCCAGCATTTT.

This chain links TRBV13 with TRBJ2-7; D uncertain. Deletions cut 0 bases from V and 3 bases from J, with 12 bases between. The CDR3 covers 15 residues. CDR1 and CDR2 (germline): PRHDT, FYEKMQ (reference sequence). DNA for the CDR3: TGTGCCAGCAGCTTAGGATCCGCGCCGTTCTACGAGCAGTACTTC. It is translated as CASSLGSAPFYEQYF.

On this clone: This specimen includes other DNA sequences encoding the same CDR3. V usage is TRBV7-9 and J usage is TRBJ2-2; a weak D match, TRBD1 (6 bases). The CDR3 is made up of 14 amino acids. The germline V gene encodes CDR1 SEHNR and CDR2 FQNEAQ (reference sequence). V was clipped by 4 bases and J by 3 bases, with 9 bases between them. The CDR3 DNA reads TGTGCCAGCAGCTCGTGGGGGCACACCGGGGAGCTGTTTTTT. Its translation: CASSSWGHTGELFF.

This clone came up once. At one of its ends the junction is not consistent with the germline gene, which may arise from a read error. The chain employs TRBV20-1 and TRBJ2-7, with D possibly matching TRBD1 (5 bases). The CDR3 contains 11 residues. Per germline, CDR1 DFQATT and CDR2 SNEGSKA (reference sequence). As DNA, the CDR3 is TGCAGTGCTAGAGAATATGGGGCCAGTTCCTTC. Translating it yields CSAREYGASSF.

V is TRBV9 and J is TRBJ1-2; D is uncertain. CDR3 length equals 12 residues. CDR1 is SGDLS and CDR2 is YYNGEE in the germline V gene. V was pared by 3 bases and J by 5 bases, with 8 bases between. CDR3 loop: CASSGGPYGYTF. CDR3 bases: TGTGCCAGCAGCGGAGGTCCGTATGGCTACACCTTC. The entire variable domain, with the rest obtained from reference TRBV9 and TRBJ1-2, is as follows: DSGVTQTPKHLITATGQRVTLRCSPRSGDLSVYWYQQSLDQGLQFLIQYYNGEERAKGNILERFSAQQFPDLHSELNLSSLELGDSALYFCASSGGPYGYTFGSGTRLTVV.

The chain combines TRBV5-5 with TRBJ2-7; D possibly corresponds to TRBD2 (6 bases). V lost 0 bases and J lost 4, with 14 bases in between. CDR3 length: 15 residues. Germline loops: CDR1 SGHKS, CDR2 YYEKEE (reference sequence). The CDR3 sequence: CASSLAPLRGYEQYF. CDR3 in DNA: TGTGCCAGCAGCTTGGCCCCTCTCCGGGGGTACGAGCAGTACTTC.

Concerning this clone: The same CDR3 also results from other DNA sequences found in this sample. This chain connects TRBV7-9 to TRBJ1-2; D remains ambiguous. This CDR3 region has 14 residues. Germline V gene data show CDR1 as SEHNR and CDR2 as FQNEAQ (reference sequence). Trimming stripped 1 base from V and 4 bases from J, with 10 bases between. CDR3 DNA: TGTGCCAGCAGCTTAGGGCCGGGAGGCTATGGCTACACCTTC. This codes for CASSLGPGGYGYTF.

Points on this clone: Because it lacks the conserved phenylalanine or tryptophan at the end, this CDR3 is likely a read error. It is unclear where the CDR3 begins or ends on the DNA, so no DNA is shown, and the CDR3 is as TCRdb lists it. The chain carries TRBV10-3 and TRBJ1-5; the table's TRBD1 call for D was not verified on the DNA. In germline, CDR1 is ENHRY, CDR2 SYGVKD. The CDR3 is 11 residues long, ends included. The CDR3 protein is CAISVGQGRDI.

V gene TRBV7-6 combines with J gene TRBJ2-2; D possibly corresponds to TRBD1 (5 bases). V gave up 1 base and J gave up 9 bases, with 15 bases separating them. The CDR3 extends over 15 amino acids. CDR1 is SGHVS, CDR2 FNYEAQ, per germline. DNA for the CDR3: TGTGCCAGCAGCTTAGTGGCAGGGCCTGCCAGGGAGCTGTTTTTT. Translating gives CASSLVAGPARELFF.

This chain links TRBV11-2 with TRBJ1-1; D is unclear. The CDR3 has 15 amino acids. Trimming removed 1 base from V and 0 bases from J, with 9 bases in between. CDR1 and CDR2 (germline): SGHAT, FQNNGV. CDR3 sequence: CASSLVVALNTEAFF. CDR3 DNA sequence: TGTGCCAGCAGCTTAGTGGTAGCTTTGAACACTGAAGCTTTCTTT.

CDR3 nucleotides: TGTGCCAGCAGTTTATCGGCGGGAGGGCCGAACGAGCAGTACTTC. It translates to CASSLSAGGPNEQYF. This chain joins TRBV28 and TRBJ2-7; TRBD2 agrees at 9 bases. The V and J ends lost 1 base and 5 bases, in that order; junction bases with no gene match: 6. Germline-derived CDR1 and CDR2 are MDHEN and SYDVKM. This CDR3 is 15 amino acids long.

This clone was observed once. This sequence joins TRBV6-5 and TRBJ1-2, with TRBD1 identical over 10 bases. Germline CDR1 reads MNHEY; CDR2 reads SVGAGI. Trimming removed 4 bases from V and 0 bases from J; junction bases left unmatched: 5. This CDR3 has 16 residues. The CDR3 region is CASSLGQGFTNYGYTF. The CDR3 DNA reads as TGTGCCAGCAGTTTGGGACAGGGGTTCACTAACTATGGCTACACCTTC.

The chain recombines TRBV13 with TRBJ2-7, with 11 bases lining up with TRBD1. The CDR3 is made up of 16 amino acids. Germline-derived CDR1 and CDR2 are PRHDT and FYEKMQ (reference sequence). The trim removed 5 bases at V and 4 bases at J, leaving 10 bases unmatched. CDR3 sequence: CASSPEGTGGSYEQYF. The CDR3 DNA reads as TGTGCCAGCAGCCCCGAGGGGACAGGGGGTTCGTACGAGCAGTACTTC.

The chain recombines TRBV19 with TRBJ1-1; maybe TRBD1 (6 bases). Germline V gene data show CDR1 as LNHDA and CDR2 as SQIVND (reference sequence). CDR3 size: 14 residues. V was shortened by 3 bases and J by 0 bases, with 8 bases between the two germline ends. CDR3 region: CASSMQGMNTEAFF. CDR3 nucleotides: TGTGCCAGTAGTATGCAGGGGATGAACACTGAAGCTTTCTTT.

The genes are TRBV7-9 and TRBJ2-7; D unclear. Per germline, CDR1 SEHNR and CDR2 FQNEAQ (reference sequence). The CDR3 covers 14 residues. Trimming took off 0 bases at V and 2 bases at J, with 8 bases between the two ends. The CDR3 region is CASSLAPGPYEQYF. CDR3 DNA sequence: TGTGCCAGCAGCTTAGCGCCAGGTCCCTACGAGCAGTACTTC.

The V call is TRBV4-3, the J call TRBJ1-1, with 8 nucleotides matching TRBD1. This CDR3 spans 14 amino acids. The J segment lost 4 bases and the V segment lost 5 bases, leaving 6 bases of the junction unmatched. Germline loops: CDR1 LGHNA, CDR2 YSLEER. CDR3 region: CASSSDRVGTEAFF. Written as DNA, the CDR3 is TGCGCCAGCAGCTCGGACAGGGTGGGCACTGAAGCTTTCTTT.

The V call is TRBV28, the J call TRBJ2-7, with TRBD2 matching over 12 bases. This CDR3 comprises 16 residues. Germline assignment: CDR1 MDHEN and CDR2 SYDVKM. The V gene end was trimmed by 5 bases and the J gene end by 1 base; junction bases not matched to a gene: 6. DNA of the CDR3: TGTGCCAGCAGTCCGCTGGGACTAGCGGGTTCCTACGAGCAGTACTTC. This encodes CASSPLGLAGSYEQYF.

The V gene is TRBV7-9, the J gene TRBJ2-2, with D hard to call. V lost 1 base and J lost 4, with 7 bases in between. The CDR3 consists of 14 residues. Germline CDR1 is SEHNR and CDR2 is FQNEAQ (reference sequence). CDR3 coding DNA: TGTGCCAGCAGCTTAGTATCCTTCACCGGGGAGCTGTTTTTT. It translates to CASSLVSFTGELFF.

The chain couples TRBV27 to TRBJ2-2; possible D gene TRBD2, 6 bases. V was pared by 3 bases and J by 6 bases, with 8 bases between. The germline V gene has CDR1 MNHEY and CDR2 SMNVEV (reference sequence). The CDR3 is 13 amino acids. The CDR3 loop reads CASSFPGAGELFF. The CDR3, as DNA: TGTGCCAGCAGTTTTCCGGGGGCCGGGGAGCTGTTTTTT.